The sequence of this TCR beta chain was determined in a study of HIV-infected children after antiretroviral therapy interruption. As for the study in general: Interruption group median age roughly 8.9 years; continuous group around 8 years. Interruption-arm sampling covered weeks 0, 12, interruption end (24 or 48), and about 3 years post-study. Whole-study results and caveats: Naive CD4+ Gini coefficient rose by interruption end, suggesting clonal expansion.

A 3' RACE protocol on RNA, with unique molecular identifiers, produced the TCR library. One entry per CDR3 protein, called by TCRdb with MiXCR from the 3' RACE reads. The data show about 89,000 distinct CDR3 sequences, around 6.9% seen once. The treatment is: PENTA 11 planned treatment interruption arm or continuous ART arm. This clonotype was found a few times. The target antigen is unknown. The TCR comes from a pool of human donors with HIV. Here the sequenced sample was CD45RA+ CD4+ T cells from PBMCs, pooled from several time points, taken from a donor given antiretroviral therapy, either interrupted or continuous. As to subset: naive CD4+ CD45RA+ CD45RO- T cells.

For the CDR3, the DNA is TGTGCCGTCCAGGGGGCTTACGAGCAGTACTTC. Amino acids: CAVQGAYEQYF. The chain combines TRBV10-3 with TRBJ2-7; 8 nucleotides line up with TRBD1. CDR3 length equals 11 residues. V shed 11 bases and J 4 bases; nucleotides not matched to a gene: 4. Germline V gene lookup returns CDR1 ENHRY and CDR2 SYGVKD.